The subject of this entry is one T cell receptor (beta chain). The antigen is unknown. V was shortened by 8 bases and J by 2 bases, with 16 bases between the two germline ends. The CDR3 extends over 14 amino acids. The germline V gene encodes CDR1 MDHEN and CDR2 SYDVKM. The data originate from a study of naive and memory T cell subsets. General study findings and limits: There was no ground truth to check naive and memory subset results.

Two oligonucleotides, mixed equimolar, formed the beta constant-region primer covering TRBC1 and TRBC2. Ligated cDNA was amplified by four rounds of PCR with nested alpha and beta constant-region primers and SP2. TCRdb re-called the UMI-ligation and nested PCR reads with MiXCR, one entry per CDR3 protein. The data hold around 18,000 distinct CDR3 sequences, with around 10% observed a single time. After the first PCR, alpha and beta chain libraries were processed separately. Sequencing was performed on central memory CD8+ T cells from blood. This sequence was found in a human donor in good health. The chain carries TRBV28 and TRBJ2-7; D possibly corresponds to TRBD1 (6 bases). The chain's CDR3 is CASLPSGGPYEQYF. The CDR3 DNA reads TGTGCCAGCCTCCCCAGTGGGGGCCCCTACGAGCAGTACTTC.